The clone carrying this T cell receptor beta chain is labeled as medium-sized (0.01 to 0.1%). Its antigen is as yet unknown. This sample was included in a study of metastatic and nonmetastatic thyroid tumors. Overall study context: Blood and tumor or nodule tissue repertoires from malignant and benign thyroid patients were compared. Broader study findings: Compared with benign nodules, malignant thyroid tumors were reported to have significantly higher TCR beta diversity in both blood and tumor.

V shed 5 bases and J 6 bases; nucleotides not matched to a gene: 8. Germline assignment: CDR1 MNHNS and CDR2 SASEGT. CDR3 size: 14 residues. How the authors handled the data: Clinicopathological groups of papillary thyroid cancer showed CDR3 differences that were used to build a distant-metastasis classifier. From the PCR reads, TCRdb re-called clones with MiXCR. What appears here as the V and J calls and clone size reflects TCRdb's work, not the paper's. Of about 28,000 clones listed, 3.7% are singletons. Each patient went into thyroid surgery without having received any treatment. V gene TRBV6-1 combines with J gene TRBJ2-7; 9 bases map to TRBD1. The sequencing input was blood. The source of this sequence is a male donor with papillary thyroid cancer or a benign thyroid nodule (not recorded which). Some clones in this sample may be carry-over from other donors' samples. The CDR3: CASSSGQGSIEQYF. Here the CDR3 DNA reads TGTGCCAGCAGTTCGGGACAGGGATCCATCGAGCAGTACTTC.